The 18 T cell receptor beta chains below were found in one sample sequenced in a study of blood T cells in healthy people across ages. Through a sample-barcoded 5' primer and a J-beta primer mix, a second PCR was run for roughly 6 to 11 cycles. TCRdb reprocessed the 5' RACE reads with MiXCR, giving one entry per CDR3 protein. Here the sample spans about 730,000 distinct CDR3 sequences, approximately 43% being singletons. The sequenced material came from blood. The receptors were gathered from a woman between 55 and 75 years old in good health.

A word on this clonotype: With a much larger clone just one base away, this may be a read error. The chain is built from TRBV29-1 and TRBJ2-7; 10 bases fit TRBD2. Germline V lookup: CDR1 SQVTM, CDR2 ANQGSEA. The CDR3 is 14 residues long. The CDR3 protein is CGVAGLADSYEQYF. CDR3 DNA: TGCGGCGTCGCCGGACTAGCGGACTCCTACGAGCAGTACTTC.

The rearrangement uses TRBV20-1 and TRBJ2-3; 10 nucleotides match TRBD2. The J segment lost 0 bases and the V segment lost 5 bases, leaving 8 bases of the junction unmatched. CDR3 length: 16 amino acids. The germline CDR1 and CDR2 sequences are DFQATT and SNEGSKA (reference sequence). The CDR3: CSAPTTSGVSTDTQYF. In DNA form, the CDR3 reads TGCAGTGCTCCAACCACTAGCGGGGTTAGCACAGATACGCAGTATTTT.

The V and J genes are TRBV7-2 and TRBJ2-1; D remains ambiguous. The germline gives CDR1 SGHTA, CDR2 FQGNSA. V was cut by 1 base and J by 8 bases, with 9 bases left in between. This CDR3 has 13 amino acids. CDR3 loop: CASSLVFGDEQFF. CDR3 nucleotides: TGTGCCAGCAGCTTAGTCTTCGGTGATGAGCAGTTCTTC.

This clonotype was picked up many times. This rearrangement joins TRBV9 to TRBJ1-2, with 8 bases aligning to TRBD1. CDR1 is SGDLS and CDR2 is YYNGEE in the germline V gene. V lost 4 bases, J lost 2 bases, and 1 base stayed unmatched. The CDR3 is 13 amino acids. CDR3 loop: CASSSGGNYGYTF. For the CDR3, the DNA is TGTGCCAGCAGCTCAGGGGGCAACTATGGCTACACCTTC.

The chain is built from TRBV29-1 and TRBJ2-1, with 10 nucleotides matching TRBD2. Per germline, CDR1 SQVTM and CDR2 ANQGSEA. This CDR3 contains 15 residues. The ends lost 4 bases at V and 4 bases at J; junction bases unmatched: 7. The DNA for the CDR3 is TGCAGCGTTGGGAGCGGGGGGGCAGGTTACAATGAGCAGTTCTTC. Translation: CSVGSGGAGYNEQFF.

In this sample, this clonotype turned up a few times. The rearrangement joins TRBV28 to TRBJ2-5; D might be TRBD1 (6 bases). V lost 6 bases, J lost 3 bases, and 8 bases lay in between. This CDR3 region has 12 residues. In germline, CDR1 is MDHEN, CDR2 SYDVKM. CDR3 nucleotide sequence: TGTGCCAGCAGGTACAGGGAAGAGACCCAGTACTTC. The encoded protein is CASRYREETQYF.

The chain has TRBV4-2 and TRBJ2-7; D uncertain. The CDR3 covers 17 residues. V dropped 0 bases and J dropped 7 bases, with 22 bases sitting between them. The germline CDR1 and CDR2 sequences are LGHNA and YNFKEQ. The CDR3 DNA reads as TGTGCCAGCAGCCAAGATCCTCGGCGGAGCTCCTACAATGAGCAGTACTTC. Amino acid sequence: CASSQDPRRSSYNEQYF.

This clonotype came up a few times. The V gene is TRBV7-2, the J gene TRBJ1-2; tentative D call: TRBD1 (6 bases). The germline V gene has CDR1 SGHTA and CDR2 FQGNSA. The CDR3 covers 13 residues. V was clipped by 3 bases and J by 6 bases, with 11 bases between them. This CDR3 is CASSFNRVNGYTF. The CDR3 DNA is TGTGCCAGCAGCTTTAACAGGGTCAATGGCTACACCTTC.

The chain carries TRBV30 and TRBJ1-5, with D unclear. Germline CDR1 and CDR2: GTSNPN and SVGIG (reference sequence). V was trimmed by 0 bases and J by 5 bases, leaving 8 bases between them. This CDR3 is built from 13 residues. The CDR3 nucleotides are TGTGCCTGGAGTGTAGCCTACGATCAGCCCCAGCATTTT. This codes for CAWSVAYDQPQHF.

A few counts support this clonotype. V usage is TRBV7-2 and J usage is TRBJ2-3; D possibly matches TRBD1 or TRBD2 (5 bases each). CDR3 length: 14 residues. The V gene lost 4 bases and the J gene lost 4 bases, with 12 bases spanning the gap. Germline V lookup: CDR1 SGHTA, CDR2 FQGNSA. The CDR3 nucleotides are TGTGCCAGCAGCTCCAACAGAGGGGCAGATACGCAGTATTTT. It is translated as CASSSNRGADTQYF.

For this clonotype: Compared with germline, one end of the junction differs, possibly owing to a read error. The chain couples TRBV6-5 to TRBJ2-3, with 11 nucleotides matching TRBD1. The germline CDR1 and CDR2 sequences are MNHEY and SVGAGI. The CDR3 totals 13 residues. The CDR3 sequence is CASTDRGRDTRYF. Written as DNA, the CDR3 is TGTGCCAGCACGGACAGGGGGCGTGATACGCGGTATTTT.

A few counts support this clonotype. The V and J genes are TRBV20-1 and TRBJ2-7; TRBD2 agrees at 15 bases. V gave up 6 bases and J gave up 1 base; unmatched junction bases: 10. The CDR3 has 17 amino acids. Looked up from germline, CDR1 is DFQATT and CDR2 is SNEGSKA (reference sequence). CDR3 in DNA: TGCAGTGCCCGAGGTGGACTAGCGGGAGGGTGGTCCTACGAGCAGTACTTC. Residues: CSARGGLAGGWSYEQYF.

Note on this clonotype: With a much larger clone just one base away, this may be a read error. The V gene is TRBV20-1, the J gene TRBJ1-6; 7 bases map to TRBD1. CDR1 is DFQATT and CDR2 is SNEGSKA in the germline V gene (reference sequence). This CDR3 region has 12 residues. V gave up 5 bases and J gave up 9 bases; unmatched junction bases: 4. CDR3 DNA sequence: TGCAGTGCTCAGGGGGGTAGTTCACCCCTCCACTTT. Translation: CSAQGGSSPLHF.

The genes are TRBV20-1 and TRBJ2-7; 7 nucleotides match TRBD2. This CDR3 has 12 residues. With V trimmed by 5 bases and J by 6 bases, 7 bases remained unmatched. Germline lookup yields CDR1 DFQATT and CDR2 SNEGSKA (reference sequence). The chain's CDR3 is CSARLLAGEQYF. CDR3 coding DNA: TGCAGTGCTCGACTTTTAGCGGGCGAGCAGTACTTC.

This clonotype was counted ten times or more. The chain couples TRBV7-6 to TRBJ1-5; D unresolved. Germline-derived CDR1 and CDR2 are SGHVS and FNYEAQ. V was trimmed by 1 base and J by 4 bases, leaving 5 bases between them. CDR3 length: 13 amino acids. The CDR3 reads CASSLGFNQPQHF. DNA of the CDR3: TGTGCCAGCAGCTTAGGGTTTAATCAGCCCCAGCATTTT.

The V and J genes are TRBV4-1 and TRBJ2-1; TRBD2 matches at 14 bases. Germline assignment: CDR1 MGHRA and CDR2 YSYEKL. CDR3 length: 16 amino acids. Unmatched junction bases numbered 8, after V lost 5 bases and J lost 8 bases. CDR3 residues: CASSSRLAGGLDEQFF. Written as DNA, the CDR3 is TGCGCCAGCAGCTCCCGACTAGCGGGAGGGCTGGATGAGCAGTTCTTC.

The chain links TRBV3-1 to TRBJ1-1, with 7 bases lining up with TRBD1. J gave up 3 bases and V 6 bases, and 7 bases lay outside the gene matches. There are 14 residues in the CDR3. Per the germline V gene, CDR1 is LGHDT and CDR2 is YNNKEL (reference sequence). The DNA for the CDR3 is TGTGCCAGCAGAATGGAGGGGGCTGACACTGAAGCTTTCTTT. Its protein product is CASRMEGADTEAFF.

This clonotype was seen a few times. The CDR3 is CASSPTSGGDTQYF. The CDR3 DNA reads as TGTGCCAGCAGCCCGACTAGCGGGGGGGATACGCAGTATTTT. The V call is TRBV13, the J call TRBJ2-3; TRBD2 matches 13 bases. CDR3 size: 14 residues. The germline CDR1 and CDR2 sequences are PRHDT and FYEKMQ (reference sequence). J gave up 6 bases and V 5 bases, and 2 bases lay outside the gene matches.